This T cell receptor (beta chain) comes out of a study of cytotoxic CD8 clonotypes in ibrutinib-treated CLL. The study, taken as a whole, reports: Sample timing was unmatched between remission and later-progressing patients; lymph nodes unstudied.

Germline CDR1 and CDR2: LNHDA and SQIVND (reference sequence). Trimming left V 5 bases short and J 2 bases short, with 15 bases between. The CDR3 loop spans 15 amino acids. On this clone itself: The antigen is not known.

The assay was immunoSEQ multiplex PCR, and TCRdb's table has in-frame clones only and misses some. The sample yields 70,000 to 85,000 clones, around 82% seen once. This TCR derives from a human donor with chronic lymphocytic leukemia. Sequences were derived from PBMCs, sampled at disease progression, from a patient treated with ibrutinib. The chain recombines TRBV19 with TRBJ1-2; D is unclear. CDR3 in amino acids: CASSSWGDGNYGYTF. DNA for the CDR3: TGTGCCAGTAGTTCATGGGGAGACGGAAACTATGGCTACACCTTC.